The 3 T cell receptor beta chains presented below share a single source sample, sequenced in a study of T cell responses to AZD1222 COVID-19 vaccine. Sequenced by immunoSEQ multiplex PCR; TCRdb stores in-frame clones only, minus some. The data hold 100,000 to 150,000 clones, with approximately 86% observed a single time. The material sequenced was peripheral blood, taken 28 days after the second AZD1222 dose. Every receptor here comes from an adult who received the AZD1222 COVID-19 vaccine.

The rearrangement joins TRBV11-2 to TRBJ1-4; a weak D match, TRBD1 (5 bases). The germline CDR1 and CDR2 sequences are SGHAT and FQNNGV. V was trimmed by 5 bases and J by 1 base, leaving 8 bases between them. The CDR3 covers 14 residues. CDR3 in amino acids: CASSGGVTNEKLFF. The CDR3 coding sequence is TGTGCCAGCAGCGGGGGGGTAACTAATGAAAAACTGTTTTTT.

The chain links TRBV7-2 to TRBJ2-7; TRBD2 matches 15 bases. Germline-derived CDR1 and CDR2 are SGHTA and FQGNSA. This CDR3 region has 18 residues. V trimming: 0 bases; J trimming: 0 bases; junction bases outside the gene matches: 3. As DNA, the CDR3 is TGTGCCAGCAGCTTAGCGGGGACTAGCGGGGGGAGCTCCTACGAGCAGTACTTC. Translation gives CASSLAGTSGGSSYEQYF. Based on the CDR3 plus reference TRBV7-2 and TRBJ2-7, the full variable domain is GAGVSQSPSNKVTEKGKDVELRCDPISGHTALYWYRQSLGQGLEFLIYFQGNSAPDKSGLPSDRFSAERTGGSVSTLTIQRTQQEDSAVYLCASSLAGTSGGSSYEQYFGPGTRLTVT.

The gene calls are TRBV7-2 and TRBJ2-1; 12 nucleotides agree with TRBD2. The J segment lost 5 bases and the V segment lost 6 bases, leaving 2 bases of the junction unmatched. This CDR3 spans 14 amino acids. Germline CDR1 reads SGHTA; CDR2 reads FQGNSA. The CDR3 loop reads CASSRTSGDNEQFF. The CDR3, as DNA: TGTGCCAGCAGTCGGACTAGCGGGGACAATGAGCAGTTCTTC.